Listed below are T cell receptor beta chains from one sample, sequenced in a study of T cells in Graves' hyperthyroidism and ophthalmopathy. Each CDR3 protein is one row after TCRdb ran MiXCR on the multiplex PCR reads. In the table there are more than 450,000 distinct CDR3 sequences, 15% to 20% of which are singletons. The specimen sequenced was blood. These receptors were obtained from a middle-aged man with Graves' ophthalmopathy. CDR3s include the opening cysteine and the closing phenylalanine or tryptophan. Each record gives: D gene, V gene, clone size, J gene, CDR3 protein, CDR3 DNA. A D gene is named only where the DNA matches it firmly. Where a row states a size, it is once, few, many or the class of an expanded clone; other rows omit it.

d_gene: TRBD2; v_gene: TRBV11-2; abundance: many; j_gene: TRBJ2-1; CDR3aa: CASSPWGGRVNEQFF; CDR3nt: TGTGCCAGCAGCCCCTGGGGCGGGAGGGTCAATGAGCAGTTCTTC
d_gene: NA; v_gene: TRBV6-2/TRBV6-3; abundance: few; j_gene: TRBJ1-1; CDR3aa: CASSYVALGTEAFF; CDR3nt: TGTGCCAGCAGTTACGTGGCCCTGGGCACTGAAGCTTTCTTT
d_gene: NA; v_gene: TRBV15; abundance: NA; j_gene: TRBJ2-7; CDR3aa: CATSRDRVVGEQYF; CDR3nt: TGTGCCACCAGCAGAGATCGGGTCGTCGGCGAGCAGTACTTC
d_gene: TRBD1; v_gene: TRBV6-2/TRBV6-3; abundance: many; j_gene: TRBJ2-7; CDR3aa: CASSYSKDRTYEQYF; CDR3nt: TGTGCCAGCAGTTACTCGAAGGACAGGACCTACGAGCAGTACTTC
d_gene: NA; v_gene: TRBV4-1; abundance: many; j_gene: TRBJ1-5; CDR3aa: CASSQGEGTAQPQHF; CDR3nt: TGCGCCAGCAGCCAAGGGGAGGGGACTGCCCAGCCCCAGCATTTT
d_gene: TRBD1; v_gene: TRBV14; abundance: NA; j_gene: TRBJ2-2; CDR3aa: CASSQRTGRITGELFF; CDR3nt: TGTGCCAGCAGCCAAAGGACAGGGCGAATCACCGGGGAGCTGTTTTTT
d_gene: NA; v_gene: TRBV7-6; abundance: many; j_gene: TRBJ2-1; CDR3aa: CASSWPRGQSSYNEQFF; CDR3nt: TGTGCCAGCAGCTGGCCGCGAGGACAGAGCTCCTACAATGAGCAGTTCTTC
d_gene: TRBD1; v_gene: TRBV9; abundance: NA; j_gene: TRBJ2-7; CDR3aa: CASSPTTGSNEQYF; CDR3nt: TGTGCCAGCAGCCCGACGACAGGGTCCAACGAGCAGTACTTC
d_gene: NA; v_gene: TRBV6-1; abundance: NA; j_gene: TRBJ1-1; CDR3aa: CASSIDTTLTEAFF; CDR3nt: TGTGCCAGCAGTATCGACACAACGCTCACTGAAGCTTTCTTT
d_gene: NA; v_gene: TRBV20-1; abundance: once; j_gene: TRBJ2-7; CDR3aa: CSASQYSERDEQYF; CDR3nt: TGCAGTGCTAGCCAATATAGCGAGAGGGACGAGCAGTACTTC
d_gene: NA; v_gene: TRBV5-1; abundance: NA; j_gene: TRBJ2-4; CDR3aa: CASSSALGAKNIQYF; CDR3nt: TGCGCCAGCAGCTCTGCTCTGGGGGCCAAAAACATTCAGTACTTC
d_gene: NA; v_gene: TRBV20-1; abundance: few; j_gene: TRBJ1-2; CDR3aa: CSAMTPANYGYTF; CDR3nt: TGCAGTGCCATGACACCCGCTAACTATGGCTACACCTTC
d_gene: TRBD2; v_gene: TRBV6-4; abundance: NA; j_gene: TRBJ2-3; CDR3aa: CASSDTTSGSDTQYF; CDR3nt: TGTGCCAGCAGTGACACGACTAGCGGGTCAGATACGCAGTATTTT
d_gene: TRBD2; v_gene: TRBV20-1; abundance: NA; j_gene: TRBJ2-5; CDR3aa: CSARGEREGPRVETQYF; CDR3nt: TGCAGTGCTAGAGGAGAGCGGGAGGGCCCTCGAGTGGAGACCCAGTACTTC
d_gene: NA; v_gene: TRBV3-1; abundance: few; j_gene: TRBJ1-2; CDR3aa: CASSPRANYGYTF; CDR3nt: TGTGCCAGCAGCCCAAGAGCTAACTATGGCTACACCTTC
d_gene: NA; v_gene: TRBV28; abundance: few; j_gene: TRBJ2-3; CDR3aa: CASSWTTALSTQYF; CDR3nt: TGTGCCAGCAGTTGGACTACCGCCTTGAGTACGCAGTATTTT
d_gene: NA; v_gene: TRBV12-3/TRBV12-4; abundance: NA; j_gene: TRBJ2-1; CDR3aa: CASSLRAANNEQFF; CDR3nt: TGTGCCAGCAGTTTAAGGGCAGCCAACAATGAGCAGTTCTTC
d_gene: TRBD2; v_gene: TRBV3-1; abundance: NA; j_gene: TRBJ2-7; CDR3aa: CASSLHWTSGRYEQYF; CDR3nt: TGTGCCAGCAGCCTCCATTGGACTAGCGGCCGATACGAGCAGTACTTC
d_gene: NA; v_gene: TRBV12-5; abundance: once; j_gene: TRBJ1-3; CDR3aa: CASGLVLGSLSSGNTIYF; CDR3nt: TGTGCTAGTGGTTTGGTACTCGGCAGCCTGAGCTCTGGAAACACCATATATTTT
d_gene: NA; v_gene: TRBV24-1; abundance: NA; j_gene: TRBJ2-7; CDR3aa: CATGIPSYEQYF; CDR3nt: TGTGCCACCGGGATCCCCTCCTACGAGCAGTACTTC
d_gene: NA; v_gene: TRBV12-3/TRBV12-4; abundance: many; j_gene: TRBJ2-3; CDR3aa: CASSPKGGIPTDTQYF; CDR3nt: TGTGCCAGCAGTCCCAAAGGGGGGATCCCCACAGATACGCAGTATTTT
d_gene: NA; v_gene: TRBV18; abundance: few; j_gene: TRBJ1-2; CDR3aa: CASSPPSRAANGYTF; CDR3nt: TGTGCCAGCTCACCACCCTCGAGGGCCGCTAATGGCTACACCTTC
d_gene: NA; v_gene: TRBV6-2/TRBV6-3; abundance: many; j_gene: TRBJ2-3; CDR3aa: CASSYPDSTDTQYF; CDR3nt: TGTGCCAGCAGTTATCCAGACAGCACAGATACGCAGTATTTT
d_gene: NA; v_gene: TRBV5-1; abundance: few; j_gene: TRBJ2-4; CDR3aa: CASGNTENIQYF; CDR3nt: TGCGCCAGCGGCAACACGGAAAACATTCAGTACTTC
d_gene: TRBD2; v_gene: TRBV18; abundance: NA; j_gene: TRBJ2-7; CDR3aa: CASSDQRGSYEQYF; CDR3nt: TGTGCCAGCTCAGATCAGCGGGGTTCCTACGAGCAGTACTTC
d_gene: NA; v_gene: TRBV5-8; abundance: once; j_gene: TRBJ2-2; CDR3aa: CASSLAYPGTGELFF; CDR3nt: TGTGCCAGCAGCTTGGCTTACCCGGGCACCGGGGAGCTGTTTTTT
d_gene: TRBD2; v_gene: TRBV7-3; abundance: NA; j_gene: TRBJ2-2; CDR3aa: CASSQAVAGAGELFF; CDR3nt: TGTGCCAGCAGTCAAGCGGTTGCGGGAGCCGGGGAGCTGTTTTTT
d_gene: NA; v_gene: TRBV28; abundance: many; j_gene: TRBJ2-7; CDR3aa: CASSLDRQSPYLYGWGYEQYF; CDR3nt: TGTGCCAGCAGTTTGGACAGACAATCTCCATACCTATACGGGTGGGGATACGAGCAGTACTTC
d_gene: NA; v_gene: TRBV20-1; abundance: NA; j_gene: TRBJ2-1; CDR3aa: CSAREVGEQFF; CDR3nt: TGCAGTGCTAGGGAAGTTGGCGAGCAGTTCTTC
d_gene: NA; v_gene: TRBV20-1; abundance: many; j_gene: TRBJ2-3; CDR3aa: CSAIDGRDTQYF; CDR3nt: TGCAGTGCTATTGATGGTAGGGACACGCAGTATTTT
d_gene: TRBD2; v_gene: TRBV5-1; abundance: many; j_gene: TRBJ2-1; CDR3aa: CASSLFASGSSYNEQFF; CDR3nt: TGCGCCAGCAGCTTGTTTGCTAGCGGGAGCTCCTACAATGAGCAGTTCTTC
d_gene: NA; v_gene: TRBV27; abundance: NA; j_gene: TRBJ1-5; CDR3aa: CASSSLGRGNQPQHF; CDR3nt: TGTGCCAGCAGCTCCTTGGGGAGGGGAAATCAGCCCCAGCATTTT
d_gene: TRBD2; v_gene: TRBV20-1; abundance: few; j_gene: TRBJ2-1; CDR3aa: CSRDYSYNEQFF; CDR3nt: TGCAGCCGGGACTACTCCTACAATGAGCAGTTCTTC
d_gene: TRBD1; v_gene: TRBV10-3; abundance: NA; j_gene: TRBJ2-5; CDR3aa: CAIRDRGETQYF; CDR3nt: TGTGCCATCAGGGACAGGGGAGAGACCCAGTACTTC
d_gene: TRBD1; v_gene: TRBV28; abundance: NA; j_gene: TRBJ2-2; CDR3aa: CASRPTGGSTGELFF; CDR3nt: TGTGCCAGCAGACCGACAGGGGGCTCGACCGGGGAGCTGTTTTTT
d_gene: TRBD1; v_gene: TRBV9; abundance: few; j_gene: TRBJ1-5; CDR3aa: CASSVEGQLNQPQHF; CDR3nt: TGTGCCAGCAGCGTAGAGGGACAGCTCAATCAGCCCCAGCATTTT
d_gene: NA; v_gene: TRBV2; abundance: few; j_gene: TRBJ1-1; CDR3aa: CASSEGRNTEAFF; CDR3nt: TGTGCCAGCAGTGAGGGGAGAAATACTGAAGCTTTCTTT
d_gene: NA; v_gene: TRBV4-2; abundance: NA; j_gene: TRBJ2-5; CDR3aa: CASSPGAGEETQYF; CDR3nt: TGTGCCAGCAGCCCCGGGGCAGGGGAAGAGACCCAGTACTTC
d_gene: NA; v_gene: TRBV18; abundance: many; j_gene: TRBJ2-2; CDR3aa: CASSSQAGSTGELFF; CDR3nt: TGTGCCAGCTCATCGCAGGCAGGAAGTACCGGGGAGCTGTTTTTT
d_gene: NA; v_gene: TRBV6-1; abundance: few; j_gene: TRBJ2-2; CDR3aa: CASSEARGSGELFF; CDR3nt: TGTGCCAGCAGTGAAGCTCGGGGCTCCGGGGAGCTGTTTTTT
d_gene: TRBD2; v_gene: TRBV7-2; abundance: NA; j_gene: TRBJ2-7; CDR3aa: CASSLGRASGRIGSFYEQYF; CDR3nt: TGTGCCAGCAGCTTAGGGCGGGCTAGCGGGAGAATTGGGTCTTTCTACGAGCAGTACTTC
d_gene: TRBD1; v_gene: TRBV11-2; abundance: many; j_gene: TRBJ1-4; CDR3aa: CASSRKTGTNEKLFF; CDR3nt: TGTGCCAGCAGCCGAAAGACAGGGACTAATGAAAAACTGTTTTTT
d_gene: NA; v_gene: TRBV30; abundance: many; j_gene: TRBJ2-1; CDR3aa: CAWGQRGPAYNEQFF; CDR3nt: TGTGCCTGGGGGCAAAGGGGACCCGCCTACAATGAGCAGTTCTTC
d_gene: NA; v_gene: TRBV11-2; abundance: many; j_gene: TRBJ2-2; CDR3aa: CASSLRGQGTGELFF; CDR3nt: TGTGCCAGCAGCCTCCGGGGGCAGGGGACCGGGGAGCTGTTTTTT
d_gene: TRBD1; v_gene: TRBV7-2; abundance: few; j_gene: TRBJ1-2; CDR3aa: CASSPDRGGYTF; CDR3nt: TGTGCCAGCAGCCCAGACAGGGGGGGCTACACCTTC
d_gene: NA; v_gene: TRBV12-3/TRBV12-4; abundance: many; j_gene: TRBJ2-1; CDR3aa: CASSPKISYNEQFF; CDR3nt: TGTGCCAGCAGCCCAAAGATCTCCTACAATGAGCAGTTCTTC
d_gene: TRBD1; v_gene: TRBV12-3/TRBV12-4; abundance: few; j_gene: TRBJ1-2; CDR3aa: CASKPGGQGAEGYTF; CDR3nt: TGTGCCAGCAAACCCGGAGGACAGGGGGCAGAGGGCTACACCTTC
d_gene: TRBD2; v_gene: TRBV9; abundance: once; j_gene: TRBJ2-3; CDR3aa: CASSVGLAGETDTQYF; CDR3nt: TGTGCCAGCAGCGTAGGACTAGCGGGAGAGACAGATACGCAGTATTTT
d_gene: TRBD1; v_gene: TRBV29-1; abundance: NA; j_gene: TRBJ2-2; CDR3aa: CSVAQGTGELFF; CDR3nt: TGCAGCGTTGCACAGGGGACCGGGGAGCTGTTTTTT
d_gene: NA; v_gene: TRBV28; abundance: NA; j_gene: TRBJ2-4; CDR3aa: CASSSGLGAKNIQYF; CDR3nt: TGTGCCAGCAGTTCTGGACTGGGAGCCAAAAACATTCAGTACTTC